This TCR beta chain was documented in a study of radiation and T cells in renal cell carcinoma (dated by TCRdb to 2019 to 2021). In the study overall: Samples were obtained from a clinical trial, in which 15 Gy stereotactic body radiation therapy was delivered to primary renal cell carcinomas and nephrectomy was performed 4 weeks later. In total, roughly 51 samples underwent TCR beta sequencing: some 25 tumors plus 27 peripheral blood samples. In the 40 to 55 samples combined, 4,016,671 unique CDR3 nucleotide sequences were found, encoding 2,658,974 unique CDR3 amino acid sequences. Results the study describes overall, beyond this receptor: Tracking of blood repertoire dynamics stopped at more than three weeks after treatment, with no follow-up past that point. Because pretreatment tumor biopsies were not available, the study could not determine whether clonotypes were already present within the tumor at baseline. In blood, the top tumor clonotypes increased between baseline and 2 weeks post-radiation and then shrank by 4 weeks, which suggests that tumor-resident clones expanded only transiently. With a single-armed trial design, the study had no way to address how radiation dose or scheduling affects the TCR repertoire.

To note about this clone: Its specific antigen is unknown. Base qualities are not recorded, but no much larger clone differs from it by a single base.

Including cysteine and phenylalanine, the CDR3 has 16 amino acids. The read is trimmed to its CDR3 DNA, 48 bases read in frame from base 1. A distance of 15 bases separates the germline ends of V and J, which lose 0 bases and 4 bases respectively. TCR beta libraries were generated from genomic DNA with the immunoSEQ kit, following the manufacturer's recommendations. For library preparation, a first multiplex PCR was performed with proprietary primers, followed by a second PCR in which unique barcodes were added, and bead cleanups were performed after each round. A kit-provided positive control reaction and a negative control reaction were included in every sample batch. The final libraries were assessed on an Agilent 4200 TapeStation D1000 ScreenTape, pooled by volume, and quantified by qPCR. An Illumina NextSeq500 fitted with a MidOutput 150-cycle cartridge performed the sequencing, running 156 Read1 cycles and 15 Index1 cycles with the kit's custom primers. The pooled library was loaded at 0.8 to 1 pM, and around 18% PhiX control was spiked in. Per the authors' processing: The vendor-processed data were analyzed in R, and a clonotype was defined as all T cells that share the same CDR3 nucleotide sequence. For clone abundance analyses, frequencies were normalized to the 10,000 most abundant clones in each sample. Public T cell clones, which averaged fewer than five per sample, were removed prior to analysis. Tumor-enriched clonotypes and baseline blood-enriched clonotypes were defined as those with an abundance difference of at least 32-fold between compartments. A beta-binomial differential abundance model was used to identify clonotypes that expanded or contracted between blood time points. The Baroni-Urbani and Buser coefficient was used to measure tumor-blood repertoire similarity, and groups were compared with two-tailed Wilcoxon tests in R. The immuneACCESS repertoire file appears here via TCRdb, limited to in-frame rearrangements. These files lack a portion of the clones; in checked studies, under half of the deficit traces to unresolved V genes, and the cause of the others is not known. V, J and clone size were drawn from that table, and D and trimming were deduced from the DNA. Present in this sample are approximately 120,000 clones, 82% of which were seen just once. Under 4% of the sample is taken by the ten largest.

The time point tag for this specimen amounts to: baseline pretreatment blood. The treatment or condition label for this specimen denotes: 15 Gy SBRT to primary tumor, nephrectomy 4 weeks later. Serial peripheral blood from radiation-treated patients was sampled at baseline, 2 weeks and 4 weeks after SBRT to track tumor-enriched clonotypes. Every patient's renal cell carcinoma showed clear cell pathology. Genomic DNA for TCR sequencing was prepared using the QIAamp DNA Blood Mini Kit (Qiagen). Only samples passing all quality control checks were included in the analyses. Sample: blood, taken from a patient whose treatment included radiotherapy and nephrectomy. The clonotype was recovered from a woman aged 55-75 years with renal cell carcinoma. This chain is built from TRBV23-1 and TRBJ1-2; TRBD1 might be the D gene, on 5 matching bases. TRBV23-1 belongs to the ORF category, with a function that is uncertain. The bases read TGCGCCAGCAGTCAATCGAGGGGATTGGTGCGCTATGGCTACACCTTC. Its translation is CASSQSRGLVRYGYTF.